This T cell receptor (beta chain) appears in the sequencing data of a study of cytomegalovirus exposure and HLA in healthy donors. Study as a whole: Earlier sequencing of about 179 million T cells yielded fewer than 140 million unique TCR beta sequences.

With 4 bases removed from V and 0 bases from J, the gap between germline ends came to 14 bases. From germline, CDR1 is SGHNT and CDR2 YYREEE (reference sequence). The CDR3 runs to 15 residues. A word on this clone: Antigen specificity is unknown.

Primers included in the PCR were 60 Vbeta and 13 Jbeta primers. The method was immunoSEQ multiplex PCR; TCRdb's version includes in-frame clones alone and lacks a portion of them. The sample has 110,000 or so clones, around three quarters seen once. Study-wide results and limits: Indistinguishable V segments such as TRBV6-2 and TRBV6-3 were excluded. Cytomegalovirus association was assigned to about 180 TCR beta chains.

The sequenced sample consisted of PBMCs. This sequence joins TRBV5-4 and TRBJ2-7; possible D gene TRBD2, 5 bases. This clonotype originated in a man aged 18 to 29 in good health and CMV-seropositive. CDR3 bases: TGTGCCAGCAGCCTGAAAGACCTAGCCTCCTACGAGCAGTACTTC. This translates into CASSLKDLASYEQYF. Supplemented by reference TRBV5-4 and TRBJ2-7, the full variable domain reads ETGVTQSPTHLIKTRGQQVTLRCSSQSGHNTVSWYQQALGQGPQFIFQYYREEENGRGNFPPRFSGLQFPNYSSELNVNALELDDSALYLCASSLKDLASYEQYFGPGTRLTVT.